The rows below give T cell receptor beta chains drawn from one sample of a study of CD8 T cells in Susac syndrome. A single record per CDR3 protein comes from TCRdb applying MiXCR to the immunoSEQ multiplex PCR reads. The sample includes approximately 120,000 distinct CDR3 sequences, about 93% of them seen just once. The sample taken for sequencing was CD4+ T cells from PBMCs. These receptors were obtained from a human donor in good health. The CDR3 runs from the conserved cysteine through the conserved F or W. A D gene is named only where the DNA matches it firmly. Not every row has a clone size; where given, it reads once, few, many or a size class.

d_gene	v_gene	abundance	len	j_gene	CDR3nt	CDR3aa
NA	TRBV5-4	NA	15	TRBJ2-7	TGTGCCAGCAGCTCTCAGGTTGGCGGGTACTACGAGCAGTACTTC	CASSSQVGGYYEQYF
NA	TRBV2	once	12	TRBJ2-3	TGTGCCAGCAGGCCTGACACAGATACGCAGTATTTT	CASRPDTDTQYF
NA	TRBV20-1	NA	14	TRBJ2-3	TGCAGTGCTATGACGGGGAGCCCCACAGATACGCAGTATTTT	CSAMTGSPTDTQYF
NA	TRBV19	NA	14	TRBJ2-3	TGTGCCAGTAGTATATCACGCCGGACAGATACGCAGTATTTT	CASSISRRTDTQYF
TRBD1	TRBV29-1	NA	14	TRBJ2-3	TGCAGCGTAAGACAGGGGGCTGGAACAGATACGCAGTATTTT	CSVRQGAGTDTQYF
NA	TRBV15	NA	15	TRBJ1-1	TGTGCCACCAGCAGAGATATGGAGGGGGGAACTGAAGCTTTCTTT	CATSRDMEGGTEAFF
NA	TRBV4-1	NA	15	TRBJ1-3	TGCGCCAGCAGCCCGGGGACCTTCTCTGGAAACACCATATATTTT	CASSPGTFSGNTIYF
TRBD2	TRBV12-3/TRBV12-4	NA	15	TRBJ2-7	TGTGCCAGCAGTTTACTAGCGGGAGGGCCGAGGGAGCAGTACTTC	CASSLLAGGPREQYF
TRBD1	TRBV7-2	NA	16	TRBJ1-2	TGTGCCAGCAGCTTATCCACAGGGGCCCCTAACTATGGCTACACCTTC	CASSLSTGAPNYGYTF
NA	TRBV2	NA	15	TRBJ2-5	TGTGCCAGCAGGGAGGGGACCCGGTACCAAGAGACCCAGTACTTC	CASREGTRYQETQYF
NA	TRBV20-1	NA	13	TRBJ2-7	TGCAGTGCTGCCCGGGACGGACCCTACGAGCAGTACTTC	CSAARDGPYEQYF
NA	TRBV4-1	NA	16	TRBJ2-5	TGCGCCAGCAGCCAAGAAACCTTCCGAGCACGAGAGACCCAGTACTTC	CASSQETFRARETQYF
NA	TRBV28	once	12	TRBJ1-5	TGTGCCAGCAGCTTCTGGGGGCAGCCCCAGCATTTT	CASSFWGQPQHF
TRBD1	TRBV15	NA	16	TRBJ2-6	TGTGCCACCAGCAGGGGACAGGGGGCTGGGGCCAACGTCCTGACTTTC	CATSRGQGAGANVLTF
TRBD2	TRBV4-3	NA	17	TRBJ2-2	TGCGCCAGCAGCCAAGGGGGACTAGCGGGAGGGTACGGGGAGCTGTTTTTT	CASSQGGLAGGYGELFF
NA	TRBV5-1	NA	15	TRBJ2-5	TGCGCCAGCAGCAACGACAGGCCCCTCCAAGAGACCCAGTACTTC	CASSNDRPLQETQYF
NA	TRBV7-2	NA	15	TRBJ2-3	TGTGCCAGCAGCTTATTGCGCGCGAGCACAGATACGCAGTATTTT	CASSLLRASTDTQYF
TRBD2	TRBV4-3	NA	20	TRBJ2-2	TGCGCCAGCAGCCAAGATCGTCCCGGGACTAGAGGCCTCCTCACCGGGGAGCTGTTTTTT	CASSQDRPGTRGLLTGELFF
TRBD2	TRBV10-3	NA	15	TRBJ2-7	TGTGCCATCAGTGGGGATTTGACTAGCCGAGTCGAGCAGTACTTC	CAISGDLTSRVEQYF
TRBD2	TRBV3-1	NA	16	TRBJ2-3	TGTGCCAGCAGTTCGGAGGGACTAGCGGGACCCGATACGCAGTATTTT	CASSSEGLAGPDTQYF
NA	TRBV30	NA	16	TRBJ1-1	TGTGCCTGGAGTGTACGGAGAGCCCAGCTGAACACTGAAGCTTTCTTT	CAWSVRRAQLNTEAFF
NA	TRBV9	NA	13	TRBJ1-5	TGTGCCAGCAGCGCGGACATTAATCAGCCCCAGCATTTT	CASSADINQPQHF
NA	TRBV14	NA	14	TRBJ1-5	TGTGCCAGCAGCCGAGGGGAAAGCGGTCAGCCCCAGCATTTT	CASSRGESGQPQHF
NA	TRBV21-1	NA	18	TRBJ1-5	TGTGCCAGCAGCCTCTGGGGGCCGCCTGCTTATAGCAATCAGCCCCAGCATTTT	CASSLWGPPAYSNQPQHF
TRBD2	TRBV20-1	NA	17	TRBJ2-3	TGCAGTGCTAGAGGCTTAGGAGCGGGGGGAAGCACAGATACGCAGTATTTT	CSARGLGAGGSTDTQYF
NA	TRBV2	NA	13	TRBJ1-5	TGTGCCAGCAAATCCGATAGCAATCAGCCCCAGCATTTT	CASKSDSNQPQHF
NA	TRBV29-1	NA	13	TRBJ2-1	TGCAGCGTTGCAGGAGAGCCCGAGTCTGAGCAGTTCTTC	CSVAGEPESEQFF
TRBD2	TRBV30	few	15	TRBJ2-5	TGTGCCTGGAGTGTAACTAGCGCCGTTCGGGGGACCCAGTACTTC	CAWSVTSAVRGTQYF
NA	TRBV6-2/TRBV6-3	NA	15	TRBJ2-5	TGTGCCAGCAGTTACGAAATGGGGGACCAAGAGACCCAGTACTTC	CASSYEMGDQETQYF
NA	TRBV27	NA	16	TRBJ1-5	TGTGCCAGCAGTTTAACTTCGGACGGGTACGATTGGCCCCAGCATTTT	CASSLTSDGYDWPQHF
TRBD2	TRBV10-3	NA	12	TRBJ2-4	TGTGCCGTCAGCGGGAACGAAAACATTCAGTACTTC	CAVSGNENIQYF
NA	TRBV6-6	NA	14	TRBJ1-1	TGTGCCAGCAGTTACGTCCGGGAGGGGGCTGAAGCTTTCTTT	CASSYVREGAEAFF
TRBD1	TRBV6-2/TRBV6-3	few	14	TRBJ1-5	TGTGCCAGCAGTCCGGGACAGAGGAACCAGCCCCAGCATTTT	CASSPGQRNQPQHF
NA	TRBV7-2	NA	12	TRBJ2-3	TGTGCCAGCAGCTTAGATGTGGGTACGCAGTATTTT	CASSLDVGTQYF
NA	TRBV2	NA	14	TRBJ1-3	TGTGCCAGCAGTGCGCAGGGATCTGGAAACACCATATATTTT	CASSAQGSGNTIYF
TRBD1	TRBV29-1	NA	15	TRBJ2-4	TGCAGCGTGGCACACTCCGGGACAGGCAAAAACATTCAGTACTTC	CSVAHSGTGKNIQYF
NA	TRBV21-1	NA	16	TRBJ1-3	TGTGCCAGCAGCACCCGTAGGGATCTCTCTGGAAACACCATATATTTT	CASSTRRDLSGNTIYF
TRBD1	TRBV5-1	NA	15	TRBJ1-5	TGCGCCAGCAGCTTGGCAGGACAGGGCGGCCAGCCCCAGCATTTT	CASSLAGQGGQPQHF
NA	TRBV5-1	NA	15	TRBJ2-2	TGCGCCAGCAGCCGCGAACATCCCAACACCGGGGAGCTGTTTTTT	CASSREHPNTGELFF
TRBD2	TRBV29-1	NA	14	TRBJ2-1	TGCAGCGTATTAGCGGGAGAATCCTACAATGAGCAGTTCTTC	CSVLAGESYNEQFF
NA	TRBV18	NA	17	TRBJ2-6	TGTGCCAGCTCCCCTATAGTGGTGGCCTCTGGGGCCAACGTCCTGACTTTC	CASSPIVVASGANVLTF
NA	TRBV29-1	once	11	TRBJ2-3	TGCAGCGTAGAAGAGCCAGATACGCAGTATTTT	CSVEEPDTQYF
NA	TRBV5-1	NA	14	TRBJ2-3	TGCGCCAGCAGCTTGAGGACTCCACCAGATACGCAGTATTTT	CASSLRTPPDTQYF
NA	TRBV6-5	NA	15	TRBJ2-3	TGTGCCAGCAGTTATGGCGGGATCAGCACAGATACGCAGTATTTT	CASSYGGISTDTQYF
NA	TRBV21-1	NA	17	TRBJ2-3	TGTGCCAGCAGCAAAGAAGGAGGTGCTTGTGGCACAGATACGCAGTATTTT	CASSKEGGACGTDTQYF
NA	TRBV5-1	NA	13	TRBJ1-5	TGCGCCAGCAGCTTGGTCGGGAATCAGCCCCAGCATTTT	CASSLVGNQPQHF
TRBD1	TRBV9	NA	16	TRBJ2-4	TGTGCCAGCAGCGTAGCTTCGACAGGGAATTTGAACATTCAGTACTTC	CASSVASTGNLNIQYF
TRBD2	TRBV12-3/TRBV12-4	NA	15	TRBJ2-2	TGTGCCAGCAGTCCTCGGGGGGGCGTTTCCGGGGAGCTGTTTTTT	CASSPRGGVSGELFF
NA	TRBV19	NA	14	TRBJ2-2	TGTGCCAGTAGTATAGTGGAGAACACCGGGGAGCTGTTTTTT	CASSIVENTGELFF
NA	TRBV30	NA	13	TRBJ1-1	TGTGCCTGGAACAATCAGGGGCAAACTGAAGCTTTCTTT	CAWNNQGQTEAFF
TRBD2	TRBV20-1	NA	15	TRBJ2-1	TGCAGTGCTAGCGGGACTAGCGGGGAGTACAATGAGCAGTTCTTC	CSASGTSGEYNEQFF
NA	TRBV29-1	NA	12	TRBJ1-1	TGCAGCGTTGACAGGGCGGGGACTGAAGCTTTCTTT	CSVDRAGTEAFF
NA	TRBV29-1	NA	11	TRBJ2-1	TGCAGCGTCTCTACGTACAATGAGCAGTTCTTC	CSVSTYNEQFF